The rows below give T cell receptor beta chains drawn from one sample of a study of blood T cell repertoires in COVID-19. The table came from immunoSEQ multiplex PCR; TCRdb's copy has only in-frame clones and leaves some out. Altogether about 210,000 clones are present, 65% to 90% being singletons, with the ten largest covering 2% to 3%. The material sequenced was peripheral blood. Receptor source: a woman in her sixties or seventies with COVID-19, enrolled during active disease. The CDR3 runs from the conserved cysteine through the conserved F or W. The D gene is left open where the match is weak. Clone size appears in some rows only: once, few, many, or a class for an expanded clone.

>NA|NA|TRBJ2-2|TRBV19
CASSIRNPRLVPGELFF
TGTGCCAGTAGTATACGTAACCCCCGACTAGTACCCGGGGAGCTGTTTTTT
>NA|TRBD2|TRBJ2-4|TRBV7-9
CASSLGRGTSGTLNIQYF
TGTGCCAGCAGCTTAGGCCGAGGGACTAGCGGGACCCTAAACATTCAGTACTTC
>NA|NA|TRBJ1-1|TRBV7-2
CASSLMRDTEAFF
TGTGCCAGCAGCTTAATGCGAGATACTGAAGCTTTCTTT
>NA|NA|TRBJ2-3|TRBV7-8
CASSPDWDTQYF
TGTGCCAGCAGCCCAGATTGGGATACGCAGTATTTT
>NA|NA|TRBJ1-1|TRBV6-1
CASSASLRGRNGGNTEAFF
TGTGCCAGCAGTGCATCCCTCAGGGGAAGGAACGGTGGGAACACTGAAGCTTTCTTT
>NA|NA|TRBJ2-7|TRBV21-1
CASSSSGTVHEQYF
TGTGCCAGCAGCAGCAGCGGGACGGTCCACGAGCAGTACTTC
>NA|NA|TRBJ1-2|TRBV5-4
CASSPAGSIGYTF
TGTGCCAGCAGCCCGGCAGGGTCCATTGGCTACACCTTC
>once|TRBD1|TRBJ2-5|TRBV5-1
CASSPDGQGAGETQYF
TGCGCCAGCAGCCCGGACGGACAGGGGGCCGGCGAGACCCAGTACTTC
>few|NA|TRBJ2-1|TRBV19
CASSTEGQFREWSYNEQFF
TGTGCCAGTAGTACCGAAGGCCAATTTAGGGAGTGGTCCTACAATGAGCAGTTCTTC
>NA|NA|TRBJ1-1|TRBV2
CASSEGQLLVNTEAFF
TGTGCCAGCAGTGAAGGGCAGTTATTGGTGAACACTGAAGCTTTCTTT
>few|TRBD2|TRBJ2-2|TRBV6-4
CASSLAAQDTGELFF
TGTGCCAGCAGTCTAGCGGCACAAGACACCGGGGAGCTGTTTTTT
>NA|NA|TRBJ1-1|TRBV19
CASSIDWRPINTEAFF
TGTGCCAGTAGTATAGATTGGAGGCCGATCAACACTGAAGCTTTCTTT
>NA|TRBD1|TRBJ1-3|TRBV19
CASIPDRAGNTIYF
TGTGCCAGTATCCCGGACAGGGCTGGAAACACCATATATTTT
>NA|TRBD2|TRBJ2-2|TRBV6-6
CASSPGLAGGPNTGELFF
TGTGCCAGCAGTCCCGGACTAGCGGGAGGTCCGAACACCGGGGAGCTGTTTTTT
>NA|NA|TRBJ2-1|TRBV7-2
CASSLAVGGSYNEQFF
TGTGCCAGCAGCTTAGCGGTGGGGGGCTCCTACAATGAGCAGTTCTTC
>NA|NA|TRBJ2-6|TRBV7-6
CASSPRDMGGGANVLTF
TGTGCCAGCAGCCCCCGGGATATGGGAGGCGGGGCCAACGTCCTGACTTTC
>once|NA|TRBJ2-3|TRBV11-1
CASRKVPGSTDTQYF
TGTGCCAGCCGCAAAGTCCCGGGAAGCACAGATACGCAGTATTTT
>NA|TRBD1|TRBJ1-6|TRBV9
CASSGRDRANSPLHF
TGTGCCAGCAGCGGGCGGGACAGGGCCAACTCACCCCTCCACTTT
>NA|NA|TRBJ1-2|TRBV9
CASSVGSNYGYTF
TGTGCCAGCAGCGTAGGGAGTAACTATGGCTACACCTTC
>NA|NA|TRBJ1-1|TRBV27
CASTHGLKAFF
TGTGCCAGCACCCACGGTTTGAAAGCTTTCTTT
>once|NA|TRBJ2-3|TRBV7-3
CASSLNGDTQYF
TGTGCCAGCAGCTTAAACGGGGATACGCAGTATTTT
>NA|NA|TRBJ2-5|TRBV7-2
CASSLGRERETQYF
TGTGCCAGCAGCTTAGGGAGGGAGCGAGAGACCCAGTACTTC
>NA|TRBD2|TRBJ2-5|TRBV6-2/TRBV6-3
CASSYRGRGGLETQYF
TGTGCCAGCAGTTACAGAGGGCGGGGGGGCCTGGAGACCCAGTACTTC
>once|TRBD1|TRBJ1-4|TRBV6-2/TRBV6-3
CASSDTGQPNEKLFF
TGTGCCAGCAGTGACACGGGACAGCCTAATGAAAAACTGTTTTTT
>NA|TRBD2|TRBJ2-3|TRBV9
CASSVDLAGKTDTQYF
TGTGCCAGCAGCGTAGATCTAGCGGGGAAAACAGATACGCAGTATTTT
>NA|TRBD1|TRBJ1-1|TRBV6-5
CASRPTGRGRSEAFF
TGTGCCAGCAGGCCGACAGGGAGAGGCAGGTCGGAAGCTTTCTTT
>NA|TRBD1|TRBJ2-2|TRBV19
CASRERDRRTGELFF
TGTGCCAGTAGAGAACGGGACAGAAGAACCGGGGAGCTGTTTTTT
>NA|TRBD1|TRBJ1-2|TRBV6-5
CASSYRGQGQYDGYTF
TGTGCCAGCAGTTACAGGGGGCAAGGACAGTATGATGGCTACACCTTC
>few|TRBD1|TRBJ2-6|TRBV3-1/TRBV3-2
CASSQTGESGANVLTF
TGTGCCAGCAGCCAGACAGGGGAATCTGGGGCCAACGTCCTGACTTTC
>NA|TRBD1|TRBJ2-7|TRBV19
CASNDIGTGRYEQYF
TGTGCCTCCAACGACATAGGGACAGGGAGATACGAGCAGTACTTC
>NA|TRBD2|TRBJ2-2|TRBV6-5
CASSWTSGSSGELFF
TGTGCCAGCAGCTGGACTAGCGGGAGTTCGGGGGAGCTGTTTTTT
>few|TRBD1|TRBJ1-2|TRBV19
CASGRPRTGDYGYTF
TGTGCCAGTGGCAGGCCCCGGACAGGGGACTATGGCTACACCTTC
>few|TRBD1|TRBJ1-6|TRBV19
CASSAGTGSSYNSPLHF
TGTGCCAGTAGTGCTGGGACAGGAAGCTCCTATAATTCACCCCTCCACTTT
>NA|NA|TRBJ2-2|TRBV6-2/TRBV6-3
CASSYLHGAGELFF
TGTGCCAGCAGTTACCTACACGGGGCCGGGGAGCTGTTTTTT